Reported below is one T cell receptor (beta chain). The antigen is unknown. Measured with immunoSEQ multiplex PCR; TCRdb has only the in-frame clones, and not every one. The repertoire has 50,000 to 65,000 clones, just under 95% of them found once; the top ten carry over 6%. This record comes from a study of cytomegalovirus exposure and HLA in healthy donors. Germline V gene sequence: CDR1 GTSNPN, CDR2 SVGIG (reference sequence). V gave up 0 bases and J gave up 6 bases, with 15 bases separating them. This CDR3 has 15 amino acids. Study results and caveats: Rarity characterized most TCR sequences, yet some public TCRs appeared in many donors. A later analysis found first-cohort TCR clusters tended to co-occur in the 90 to 150 validation repertoires. The study listed some 160 cytomegalovirus-associated TCR beta chains.

Separation from the approximately 660-subject first cohort characterized the 120-subject validation cohort, to which the donors belonged. V gene TRBV30 combines with J gene TRBJ1-5, with D possibly TRBD1 on 6 matching bases. This clonotype was obtained from a young woman in good health and CMV-seropositive. The sequenced sample consisted of PBMCs. Written as DNA, the CDR3 is TGTGCCTGGAGTGTTCGCAGGGCAGGGGCTCAGCCCCAGCATTTT. This codes for CAWSVRRAGAQPQHF.